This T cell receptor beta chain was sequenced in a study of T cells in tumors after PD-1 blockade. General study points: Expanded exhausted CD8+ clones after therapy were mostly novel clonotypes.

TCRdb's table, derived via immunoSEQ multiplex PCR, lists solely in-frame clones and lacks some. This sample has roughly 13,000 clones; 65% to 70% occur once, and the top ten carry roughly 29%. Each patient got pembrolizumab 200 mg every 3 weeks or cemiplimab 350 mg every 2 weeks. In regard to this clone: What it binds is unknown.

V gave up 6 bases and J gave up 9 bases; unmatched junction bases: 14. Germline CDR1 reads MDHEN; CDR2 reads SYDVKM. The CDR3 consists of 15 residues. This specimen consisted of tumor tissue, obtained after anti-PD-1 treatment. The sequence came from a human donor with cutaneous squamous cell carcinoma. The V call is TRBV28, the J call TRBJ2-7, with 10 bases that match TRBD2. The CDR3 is CASRPLGAGGIGQYF. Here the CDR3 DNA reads TGTGCCAGCAGGCCACTCGGAGCGGGAGGGATCGGGCAGTACTTC. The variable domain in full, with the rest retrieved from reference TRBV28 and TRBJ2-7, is DVKVTQSSRYLVKRTGEKVFLECVQDMDHENMFWYRQDPGLGLRLIYFSYDVKMKEKGDIPEGYSVSREKKERFSLILESASTNQTSMYLCASRPLGAGGIGQYFGPGTRLTVT.